Listed here are 9 T cell receptor beta chains from one sample, sequenced in a study of CD4 and CD8 cells across lung adenocarcinoma regions. TCRdb called the PCR reads again in MiXCR, with one record for every CDR3 protein. The data show 15,000 or so distinct CDR3 sequences, about 48% seen once. The specimen was CD4+ T cells from the center of a lung tumor. These TCRs come from a male donor with lung adenocarcinoma. The CD4 and CD8 labels of this study may be unreliable.

This chain joins TRBV28 and TRBJ2-7, with TRBD1 as a possible D gene (5 bases). Trimming stripped 1 base from V and 7 bases from J, with 8 bases between. The CDR3 loop spans 12 amino acids. Per germline, CDR1 MDHEN and CDR2 SYDVKM. CDR3 loop: CASSLFQGEQYF. The CDR3 nucleotides read TGTGCCAGCAGTTTATTTCAGGGAGAGCAGTACTTC.

Remarks on this clonotype: Germline is not matched at one junction end, which may reflect a read error. This chain joins TRBV6-1 and TRBJ2-3; the D call may be TRBD1 or TRBD2 (6 bases each). There are 16 residues in the CDR3. CDR1 and CDR2 (germline): MNHNS, SASEGT. The CDR3 nucleotides are TGTGCCAGCAACGAACCCCCGGGGGCTGCCAAAGACATTCAGTACTTT. Translated, it gives CASNEPPGAAKDIQYF.

V gene TRBV7-6 combines with J gene TRBJ2-3; TRBD2 matches at 9 bases. Per the germline V gene, CDR1 is SGHVS and CDR2 is FNYEAQ. The CDR3 is 16 amino acids. After removal of 8 bases from V and 5 bases from J, the junction contained 14 bases not matched to a gene. As DNA, the CDR3 is TGTGCCAGCCGCTCCGCGGGGCGGGAGGGCAAAGATACGCAGTATTTT. Its translation is CASRSAGREGKDTQYF.

This chain connects TRBV6-5 to TRBJ2-5; 11 bases map to TRBD2. Per germline, CDR1 MNHEY and CDR2 SVGAGI. The J segment lost 11 bases and the V segment lost 6 bases, leaving 14 bases of the junction unmatched. The length of the CDR3 is 15 residues. This CDR3 is CASRFSGTSGNEQYF. The CDR3 DNA is TGTGCCAGCAGATTCTCCGGGACTAGCGGCAATGAGCAGTACTTC.

Comments on this clonotype: Germline and junction disagree at one end, which may indicate a read error. The chain uses TRBV15 and TRBJ2-1, with D perhaps matching TRBD1 (5 bases). Germline V gene lookup returns CDR1 LNHNV and CDR2 YYDKDF (reference sequence). CDR3 length: 16 amino acids. The CDR3 spells CATSRDDVAGANDLNF. DNA of the CDR3: TGTGCCACCAGCAGAGATGACGTAGCTGGGGCCAACGACCTGAACTTC.

The CDR3 loop is CASSYQEAGSTGELFF. The CDR3 region has the DNA TGTGCCAGCAGTTATCAGGAGGCGGGGAGCACCGGGGAGCTGTTTTTT. The chain combines TRBV6-5 with TRBJ2-2; possible D gene TRBD2, 6 bases. Germline CDR1 and CDR2: MNHEY and SVGAGI. V was cut by 3 bases and J by 4 bases, with 15 bases left in between. The CDR3 runs 16 residues.

This clonotype occurred many times. The chain is built from TRBV6-2 or TRBV6-3 and TRBJ2-3; weak D call: TRBD2 (6 bases). This CDR3 contains 17 residues. The V end was cut by 6 bases, the J end by 3 bases, with 22 bases between. Germline V gene sequence: CDR1 MNHEY, CDR2 SVGEGT. CDR3 residues: CASRLNSEWEETDTQYF. The CDR3 region has the DNA TGTGCCAGCAGGCTAAACTCCGAATGGGAGGAAACAGATACGCAGTATTTT.

This clonotype has at least ten counts. J is TRBJ2-5 and V is TRBV6-1, with 9 bases identical to TRBD2. The assigned J gene may be wrong: the sequence end matches TRBJ2-7 better. This CDR3 region has 14 residues. Germline values: CDR1 MNHNS, CDR2 SASEGT. The CDR3 protein is CASSPRLAEYEQYF. CDR3 DNA sequence: TGTGCCAGCAGCCCACGACTAGCGGAATACGAGCAGTACTTC.

CDR3 in DNA: TGTGCCAGGGGGACCGGGGTTCGAGACCCAGAGACCCAGTACTTC. This encodes CARGTGVRDPETQYF. This chain joins TRBV27 and TRBJ2-5; D tentatively fits TRBD1 or TRBD2 (5 bases each). This CDR3 contains 15 residues. Germline loops: CDR1 MNHEY, CDR2 SMNVEV (reference sequence). V lost 9 bases and J lost 4, with 21 bases in between.